This TCR beta chain was captured by sequencing in a study of vaccination effects on CD4 cells after COVID-19. This clone was detected only a few times. Its matching antigen is unknown. Notes on the study in general: Clones induced by infection and by vaccine showed marked clonal contraction late after vaccination. Cross-reactivity with common cold coronaviruses was shown by only 1 of 255 vaccine-induced clones in healthy vaccinees.

Germline V gene sequence: CDR1 SGHNT, CDR2 YENEEA. V was clipped by 2 bases and J by 2 bases, with 4 bases between them. The CDR3 runs 13 residues. Clones were read by immunoSEQ multiplex PCR, and TCRdb kept only the in-frame ones, dropping some. The sample includes tens of thousands of clones, 60% to 85% of them seen just once. Viral peptide pools were used in the ViraFEST assay to expand antigen-specific CD4+ T cells, and sequencing came afterward. Cultured cells yielded isolated CD4+ T cells after about ten days. Nucleocapsid antibodies stayed negative before and after vaccination, showing no earlier SARS-CoV-2 infection. Each culture well received some 2.2 million PBMC. These cells were then cultured in IMDM with 9 to 10 IU/ml IL-2 and about 9.4 ug/ml peptides. On day 3 and again on day 7, half the medium was replaced with IL-2 medium.

The chain uses TRBV11-3 and TRBJ2-1; D unresolved. The source is a human donor who received a COVID-19 vaccine. The material was CD4+ T cells from PBMCs cultured with HCoV-OC43 spike peptides, obtained before COVID-19 vaccination. This sample's subset: HCoV-OC43 spike overlapping peptide pool stimulation. The CDR3 spells CASSLQTYNEQFF. As DNA, the CDR3 is TGTGCCAGCAGCTTACAGACCTACAATGAGCAGTTCTTC.